The 25 T cell receptor beta chains presented below share a single source sample, sequenced in a study of T-cell memory formation after mild COVID-19. Using its own MiXCR run on the 5' RACE reads, TCRdb lists one record per CDR3 protein. The sample holds 100,000 to 150,000 distinct CDR3 sequences, 15% to 20% seen once. Sequenced input: PBMCs or a T cell subset sorted from them (not recorded which). The source is a man between 18 and 35 years old who had mild COVID-19 (a few samples of this study predate the infection). Cell type and time point are not known.

This clonotype was detected a few times. This chain uses TRBV6-2 or TRBV6-3 with TRBJ2-1, with TRBD1 identical over 10 bases. CDR1 is MNHEY, CDR2 SVGEGT, per germline. The junction had 6 bases not matched to a gene; V was cut back by 0 bases and J by 7 bases. This CDR3 contains 16 residues. Here the CDR3 reads CASSYSGGTGANEQFF. CDR3 sequence (DNA): TGTGCCAGCAGTTACTCGGGGGGGACAGGGGCGAATGAGCAGTTCTTC.

CDR3 sequence (DNA): TGTGCCAGCAGTTACTCCTTCGGCGGGAACTATGGCTACACCTTC. This encodes CASSYSFGGNYGYTF. V usage is TRBV6-5 and J usage is TRBJ1-2; the D is unclear. V dropped 0 bases and J dropped 2 bases, with 10 bases sitting between them. The CDR3 spans 15 residues. Looked up from germline, CDR1 is MNHEY and CDR2 is SVGAGI.

This chain uses TRBV20-1 with TRBJ2-3; D is possibly TRBD2 (6 bases). Germline CDR1 DFQATT, CDR2 SNEGSKA (reference sequence). The CDR3 loop spans 15 amino acids. Trimming stripped 0 bases from V and 5 bases from J, with 15 bases between. CDR3: CSARDGGGRGDTQYF. CDR3 coding DNA: TGCAGTGCTAGAGATGGTGGAGGGCGGGGAGATACGCAGTATTTT.

CDR3 loop: CASSQAGGATDTQYF. For the CDR3, the DNA is TGTGCCAGCAGCCAAGCTGGGGGAGCAACAGATACGCAGTATTTT. The chain recombines TRBV4-2 with TRBJ2-3; D assignment may be TRBD1 or TRBD2 (5 bases each). Per the germline V gene, CDR1 is LGHNA and CDR2 is YNFKEQ. The ends were cut back, 1 base at V and 3 bases at J, with 11 bases in the middle. The length of the CDR3 is 15 residues.

This clonotype was picked up a small number of times. This chain joins TRBV27 and TRBJ2-2, with D uncertain. V lost 3 bases and J 7 bases, leaving 9 bases between the germline ends. CDR1 MNHEY and CDR2 SMNVEV come from the germline V gene (reference sequence). This CDR3 spans 13 amino acids. The chain's CDR3 is CASSFKMFGELFF. CDR3 sequence (DNA): TGTGCCAGCAGTTTCAAGATGTTCGGGGAGCTGTTTTTT.

The rearrangement joins TRBV7-2 to TRBJ1-1, with D unclear. V lost 3 bases and J 4 bases, leaving 9 bases between the germline ends. The CDR3 has 13 amino acids. Germline CDR1 SGHTA, CDR2 FQGNSA. The CDR3 sequence is CASSLLPGTEAFF. The CDR3 bases are TGTGCCAGCAGCTTGCTCCCAGGCACTGAAGCTTTCTTT. Using reference TRBV7-2 and TRBJ1-1 for the parts outside the CDR3, the full variable domain is GAGVSQSPSNKVTEKGKDVELRCDPISGHTALYWYRQSLGQGLEFLIYFQGNSAPDKSGLPSDRFSAERTGGSVSTLTIQRTQQEDSAVYLCASSLLPGTEAFFGQGTRLTVV.

This clonotype was seen only a few times. The chain is built from TRBV5-1 and TRBJ2-5; D gene uncertain. Trimming took off 4 bases at V and 2 bases at J, with 12 bases between the two ends. Germline V CDR1 and CDR2: SGHRS, YFSETQ. This CDR3 region has 14 residues. The CDR3 reads CASSIWPGQETQYF. The CDR3, as DNA: TGCGCCAGCAGCATATGGCCCGGACAAGAGACCCAGTACTTC.

This sequence joins TRBV7-2 and TRBJ1-2; 10 bases line up with TRBD1. J lost 6 bases, V lost 4 bases, and 5 bases had no gene match. Germline CDR1 and CDR2: SGHTA and FQGNSA. This CDR3 is 14 amino acids long. CDR3 coding DNA: TGTGCCAGCAGCTCACAGACAGGGGGCAATGGCTACACCTTC. Translated: CASSSQTGGNGYTF.

This clonotype was seen a handful of times. This rearrangement joins TRBV13 to TRBJ2-3; weak D call: TRBD1 (6 bases). Germline CDR1 PRHDT, CDR2 FYEKMQ (reference sequence). Deletions cut 2 bases from V and 4 bases from J, with 13 bases between. This CDR3 is 15 amino acids long. CDR3 nucleotide sequence: TGTGCCAGCAGCTTACATCAGGGGAGCCCAGATACGCAGTATTTT. Translating gives CASSLHQGSPDTQYF.

The rearrangement uses TRBV7-2 and TRBJ1-2; 7 nucleotides align to TRBD1. Germline assignment: CDR1 SGHTA and CDR2 FQGNSA. V was pared by 5 bases and J by 7 bases, with 13 bases of the junction left unmatched. The CDR3 runs 15 residues. For the CDR3, the DNA is TGTGCCAGCAGCCCAGGGGGTTTTGGCGGGCTTGGCTACACCTTC. It specifies CASSPGGFGGLGYTF.

This chain links TRBV5-1 with TRBJ2-5, with 9 bases identical to TRBD2. The CDR3 is made up of 15 amino acids. The trim removed 0 bases at V and 4 bases at J, leaving 4 bases unmatched. Germline CDR1 is SGHRS and CDR2 is YFSETQ. The DNA for the CDR3 is TGCGCCAGCAGCTTGGCCCTAGCGGGGAGAGAGACCCAGTACTTC. It translates to CASSLALAGRETQYF.

The rearrangement joins TRBV4-1 to TRBJ1-5; TRBD1 agrees at 8 bases. CDR1 is MGHRA and CDR2 is YSYEKL in the germline V gene. The CDR3 covers 19 residues. V lost 5 bases, J lost 6 bases, and 21 bases stayed unmatched. The CDR3 nucleotides read TGCGCCAGCAGCTCCCCGACAGGGGCTACGGCGAGTCCTAGTCAGCCCCAGCATTTT. This encodes CASSSPTGATASPSQPQHF.

V gene TRBV11-2 combines with J gene TRBJ2-7; D gene ambiguous. V lost 0 bases, J lost 0 bases, and 9 bases lay in between. The CDR3 consists of 15 residues. Germline-derived CDR1 and CDR2 are SGHAT and FQNNGV. The CDR3 DNA is TGTGCCAGCAGCTTAGACCCAGTGCCCTCCTACGAGCAGTACGTC. As protein: CASSLDPVPSYEQYV.

In its sample, this clonotype was seen a few times. This sequence joins TRBV5-8 and TRBJ1-1, with a tentative D call TRBD1 (5 bases). The V end lost 4 bases, the J end lost 5 bases, and 15 bases lay between the germline ends. CDR1 is SGHTS, CDR2 YDEGEE, per germline. This CDR3 comprises 14 residues. The CDR3 DNA sequence: TGTGCCAGCAGCCTGCTGGGGGTGGGGACTGAAGCTTTCTTT. Translation: CASSLLGVGTEAFF.

This clonotype occurred a few times. The chain couples TRBV4-2 to TRBJ1-6; no clear D. The CDR3 loop spans 16 amino acids. Trimming stripped 6 bases from V and 0 bases from J, with 12 bases between. CDR1 and CDR2 from the germline V gene are LGHNA and YNFKEQ. DNA of the CDR3: TGTGCCAGCAGTGAGCGGGGTGGCTCCTATAATTCACCCCTCCACTTT. It encodes CASSERGGSYNSPLHF.

The rearrangement uses TRBV29-1 and TRBJ2-3; 15 nucleotides align to TRBD2. J lost 2 bases, V lost 7 bases, and 7 bases had no gene match. CDR1 SQVTM and CDR2 ANQGSEA come from the germline V gene. The CDR3 has 16 amino acids. CDR3 nucleotide sequence: TGCAGCGCCGAAGGGACTAGCGGGAGGTCCACAGATACGCAGTATTTT. Residues: CSAEGTSGRSTDTQYF.

CDR3 bases: TGCGCCAGCAGCCCCCAACCGACAGTCCCCTACGAGCAGTACTTC. It codes for CASSPQPTVPYEQYF. V usage is TRBV4-3 and J usage is TRBJ2-7; D perhaps matches TRBD1 (5 bases). V lost 4 bases to trimming and J lost 2 bases, with 15 bases between them. Looked up from germline, CDR1 is LGHNA and CDR2 is YSLEER. CDR3 length: 15 residues.

The table lists this clonotype with a few counts. This chain joins TRBV2 and TRBJ1-1; perhaps TRBD1 as D (6 bases). Germline V gene sequence: CDR1 SNHLY, CDR2 FYNNEI. The CDR3 covers 14 residues. V was trimmed by 7 bases and J by 4 bases, leaving 16 bases between them. CDR3 in DNA: TGTGCCAGCATTTTACAGGGCGGGGGCACTGAAGCTTTCTTT. Encoded protein: CASILQGGGTEAFF. Together with reference TRBV2 and TRBJ1-1, the CDR3 gives the full variable domain: EPEVTQTPSHQVTQMGQEVILRCVPISNHLYFYWYRQILGQKVEFLVSFYNNEISEKSEIFDDQFSVERPDGSNFTLKIRSTKLEDSAMYFCASILQGGGTEAFFGQGTRLTVV.

The V gene is TRBV12-3 or TRBV12-4, the J gene TRBJ2-5, with unresolved D. V was pared by 5 bases and J by 1 base, with 11 bases between. The CDR3 totals 14 residues. CDR3 region: CASSALGGQETQYF. CDR3 bases: TGTGCCAGCAGTGCCCTGGGCGGCCAAGAGACCCAGTACTTC.

V and J are TRBV12-3 or TRBV12-4 and TRBJ1-3; no reliable D call. Trimming shortened V by 3 bases and J by 4 bases, and 7 bases separated the two germline ends. The CDR3 contains 13 residues. The CDR3 protein is CASSFIGGNTIYF. The CDR3 bases are TGTGCCAGCAGTTTCATCGGGGGAAACACCATATATTTT.

This clonotype was counted only a few times. The V gene is TRBV7-2, the J gene TRBJ2-7, with 8 bases identical to TRBD1. The length of the CDR3 is 13 residues. Germline trimming cut 5 bases from V and 5 bases from J; bases unmatched to any gene: 5. In germline, CDR1 is SGHTA, CDR2 FQGNSA. The CDR3 loop reads CASSRAGGDEQYV. DNA of the CDR3: TGTGCCAGCAGCAGGGCAGGGGGCGACGAGCAGTACGTC.

V usage is TRBV6-5 and J usage is TRBJ1-1, with D perhaps matching TRBD1 (6 bases). Germline V gene lookup returns CDR1 MNHEY and CDR2 SVGAGI. The CDR3 totals 15 residues. Deletions cut 0 bases from V and 4 bases from J, with 12 bases between. The CDR3 sequence is CASSYSGTTTTEAFF. The CDR3 nucleotides are TGTGCCAGCAGTTACTCGGGGACAACGACCACTGAAGCTTTCTTT.

V gene TRBV4-2 combines with J gene TRBJ2-3; TRBD2 aligns across 9 bases. Germline CDR1 and CDR2: LGHNA and YNFKEQ. V trimming: 1 base; J trimming: 4 bases; junction bases outside the gene matches: 3. The CDR3 loop spans 15 amino acids. In DNA, the CDR3 is TGTGCCAGCAGCCAAGTGACTAGCGGCGCAGATACGCAGTATTTT. This translates into CASSQVTSGADTQYF.

J is TRBJ1-1 and V is TRBV5-6, with TRBD1 as a possible D gene (5 bases). The germline V and J ends were trimmed by 4 bases and 1 base, with 11 bases remaining between them. CDR1 is SGHDT, CDR2 YYEEEE, per germline. This CDR3 comprises 14 residues. The CDR3 region is CASSPGDRNTEAFF. The CDR3 DNA is TGTGCCAGCAGCCCCGGGGACCGGAACACTGAAGCTTTCTTT.

The genes are TRBV7-2 and TRBJ1-1; D is ambiguous. Trimming cost V 9 bases and J 0 bases, with 8 bases left between them. This CDR3 has 12 amino acids. Germline CDR1 is SGHTA and CDR2 is FQGNSA. CDR3 sequence (DNA): TGTGCCAGTGCAAGGGTGAACACTGAAGCTTTCTTT. Its protein product is CASARVNTEAFF.